The clone carrying this TCR beta chain was seen repeatedly, ten times or more. The data stem from a study of T cells in Graves' hyperthyroidism and ophthalmopathy. Based on clinical symptoms, serum thyroxine and TRAb, thyroid ultrasound and orbital computed tomography, diagnoses were reached. The PBMCs were taken from around 10 ml of fresh peripheral blood. Germline CDR1 SGHNT, CDR2 YENEEA. Trimming took 5 bases from V and 4 from J; bases not matched to a gene: 10. The CDR3 length is 16 residues. Researchers amplified the TCR beta CDR3 regions from RNA transcripts. The HTBI set primed first-round TCR CDR3 RT-PCR. One entry per CDR3 protein results from TCRdb running MiXCR on the multiplex PCR reads. In the table there are almost 600,000 distinct CDR3 sequences, 11% to 15% of which are singletons.

This TCR derives from a woman in her thirties with Graves' hyperthyroidism that later progressed to Graves' ophthalmopathy. The material sequenced was blood. The rearrangement uses TRBV11-3 and TRBJ1-1, with 10 positions matching TRBD1. The CDR3 coding sequence is TGTGCCAGCAGCGTATGGACAGGGGGAACGAGCACTGAAGCTTTCTTT. Translated, it gives CASSVWTGGTSTEAFF.